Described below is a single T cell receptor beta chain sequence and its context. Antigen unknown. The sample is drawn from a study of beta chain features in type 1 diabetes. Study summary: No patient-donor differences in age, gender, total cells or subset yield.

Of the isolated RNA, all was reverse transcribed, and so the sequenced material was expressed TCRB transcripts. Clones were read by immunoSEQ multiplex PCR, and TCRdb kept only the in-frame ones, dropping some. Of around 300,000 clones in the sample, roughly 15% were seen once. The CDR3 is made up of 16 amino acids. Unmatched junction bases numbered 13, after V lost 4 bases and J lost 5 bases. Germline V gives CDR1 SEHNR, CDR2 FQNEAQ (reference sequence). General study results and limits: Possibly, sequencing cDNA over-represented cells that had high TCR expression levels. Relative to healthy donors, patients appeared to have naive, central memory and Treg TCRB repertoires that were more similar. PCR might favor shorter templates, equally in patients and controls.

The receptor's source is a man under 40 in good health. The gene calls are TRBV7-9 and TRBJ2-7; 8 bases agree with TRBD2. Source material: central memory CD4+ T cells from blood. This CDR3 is CASSSQRGIGRDEQYF. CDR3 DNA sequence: TGTGCCAGCAGCTCCCAGCGGGGGATTGGCCGCGACGAGCAGTACTTC.